A selection of T cell receptor beta chains follows, all from one sample in a study of T cell responses to AZD1222 COVID-19 vaccine. Clones were read by immunoSEQ multiplex PCR, and TCRdb kept only the in-frame ones, dropping some. Of more than 110,000 clones in the sample, approximately 90% were seen once. The input for sequencing was peripheral blood, taken 28 days after the second AZD1222 dose. These receptors all stem from an adult who received the AZD1222 COVID-19 vaccine. Both conserved end residues are part of each CDR3. Each record gives: V gene, D gene, J gene, clone size, CDR3 length, CDR3 DNA, CDR3 protein. A D gene is named only where the DNA matches it firmly. Size is stated for part of the rows, as once, few or many counts, or as a class when the clone is expanded.

TRBV28	.	TRBJ2-2	.	13	TGTGCCAGCAGAGGGACGGTCACCGGGGAGCTGTTTTTT	CASRGTVTGELFF
TRBV3-1/TRBV3-2	.	TRBJ2-5	.	15	TGTGCCAGCAGCCAGCGACCGGGGGAGAAAGAGACCCAGTACTTC	CASSQRPGEKETQYF
TRBV7-2	TRBD2	TRBJ2-7	.	15	TGTGCCAGCAGCGCCGCTAGCGGGGGGGCCTACGAGCAGTACTTC	CASSAASGGAYEQYF
TRBV5-6	.	TRBJ2-2	.	13	TGTGCCAGCAGCTTGGCGTCGACGCGGGAGCTGTTTTTT	CASSLASTRELFF
TRBV5-1	TRBD2	TRBJ2-1	.	14	TGCGCCAGCAGCCCCGGACTAGCGGTGAATGAGCAGTTCTTC	CASSPGLAVNEQFF
TRBV21-1	.	TRBJ1-6	once	14	TGTGCCAGCTGTCTCGGGGACAGGGGGCCACCCCTCCACTTT	CASCLGDRGPPLHF
TRBV30	.	TRBJ2-2	.	11	TGTGCCTGGGCGGATCCCGGGGAGCTGTTTTTT	CAWADPGELFF
TRBV28	TRBD1	TRBJ2-7	.	15	TGTGCCAGCAGTTTATGGGGACAGGGCACCTACGAGCAGTACTTC	CASSLWGQGTYEQYF
TRBV7-2	TRBD1	TRBJ1-1	.	14	TGTGCCAGCAGCGAAAGACAGGGGAACACTGAAGCTTTCTTT	CASSERQGNTEAFF
TRBV12-3/TRBV12-4	.	TRBJ2-1	.	13	TGTGCCAGCAGTTTAGCCGGGTCGGGCGAGCAGTTCTTC	CASSLAGSGEQFF
TRBV5-5	.	TRBJ1-4	.	14	TGTGCCAGCAGCTTGCGGGGGGTTGATGAAAAACTGTTTTTT	CASSLRGVDEKLFF
TRBV27	.	TRBJ1-5	.	12	TGTGCCAGCAGTTCAGGGATTCAGCCCCAGCATTTT	CASSSGIQPQHF
TRBV3-1/TRBV3-2	TRBD1	TRBJ2-2	.	14	TGTGCCAGCAGCCAGACAGGGTCCGCCGGGGAGCTGTTTTTT	CASSQTGSAGELFF
TRBV5-1	.	TRBJ1-1	.	15	TGCGCCAGCAGCTTAGGTTCACAGCAGAACACTGAAGCTTTCTTT	CASSLGSQQNTEAFF
TRBV6-2/TRBV6-3	.	TRBJ1-5	.	15	TGTGCCAGCAGCTCCGGACAGATTAGCAATCAGCCCCAGCATTTT	CASSSGQISNQPQHF
TRBV5-1	.	TRBJ2-3	.	14	TGCGCCAGCAGCCCCGACAGTCACACAGATACGCAGTATTTT	CASSPDSHTDTQYF
TRBV7-3	.	TRBJ1-5	.	13	TGTGCCAGCAGCTTAGTGGGAGGACAGCCCCAGCATTTT	CASSLVGGQPQHF
TRBV28	.	TRBJ1-3	.	18	TGTGCCAGCAGTCCCGGGGATCTCATGAGAGGGCTCGGAAACACCATATATTTT	CASSPGDLMRGLGNTIYF
TRBV30	.	TRBJ2-1	.	12	TGTGCCTGGAGTCCATATGAGGGTGAGCAGTTCTTC	CAWSPYEGEQFF
TRBV7-2	.	TRBJ1-5	.	16	TGTGCCAGCAGCTACCCGAGGAATTGGGGCAATCAGCCCCAGCATTTT	CASSYPRNWGNQPQHF
TRBV7-3	.	TRBJ1-2	once	15	TGTGCCAGCAGCAATACGGGGGTTGAGGACTATGGCTACACCTTC	CASSNTGVEDYGYTF
TRBV3-1/TRBV3-2	TRBD1	TRBJ2-2	once	15	TGTGCCAGCAGCCAAGGGGACAGCCGCACCGGGGAGCTGTTTTTT	CASSQGDSRTGELFF
TRBV24-1	TRBD1	TRBJ2-5	.	14	TGTGCCACCAGTGATTTGCAGGGGGCGGAGACCCAGTACTTC	CATSDLQGAETQYF
TRBV18	.	TRBJ1-1	.	13	TGTGCCAGCTCACCTCCGAGTAACACTGAAGCTTTCTTT	CASSPPSNTEAFF
TRBV10-3	.	TRBJ1-2	.	12	TGTGCCATCAGTCGCGGGGGTTATGGCTACACCTTC	CAISRGGYGYTF
TRBV7-9	.	TRBJ2-5	.	11	TGTGCCAGCGGGTTTCAAGAGACCCAGTACTTC	CASGFQETQYF
TRBV5-8	.	TRBJ1-2	.	15	TGTGCCAGCAGCTTGGTGACCGCTGGGCAAGATGGCTACACCTTC	CASSLVTAGQDGYTF
TRBV5-4	.	TRBJ1-2	.	14	TGTGCCAGCAGCTTGCCTGACCCGCCCTATGGCTACACCTTC	CASSLPDPPYGYTF
TRBV5-1	.	TRBJ1-5	.	15	TGCGCCAGCAGCCCCTCGACAGGACTGCATCAGCCCCAGCATTTT	CASSPSTGLHQPQHF
TRBV30	.	TRBJ1-1	.	11	TGTGCCTGGAGTGGGGGTTCCGAAGCTTTCTTT	CAWSGGSEAFF
TRBV28	.	TRBJ2-6	few	13	TGTGCCAGCCAAAAATCTGGGGCCAACGTCCTGACTTTC	CASQKSGANVLTF
TRBV4-1	.	TRBJ2-3	.	13	TGCGCCAGCAGGAACAGCAGAGGAGATACGCAGTATTTT	CASRNSRGDTQYF
TRBV7-2	TRBD1	TRBJ1-2	.	15	TGTGCCAGCAGCGCCATTCAGGACAGGGAGCAAGGCTACACCTTC	CASSAIQDREQGYTF
TRBV5-1	.	TRBJ2-7	once	15	TGCGCCAGCAGCTCGGGTGACGGGACGTCCCACGAGCAGTACTTC	CASSSGDGTSHEQYF
TRBV18	.	TRBJ2-3	.	16	TGTGCCAGCTCACCATATCTGGACAGTGGGACAGATACGCAGTATTTT	CASSPYLDSGTDTQYF
TRBV28	.	TRBJ1-6	once	14	TGTGCCAGCAGTATGGGACCGGGGGATTCACCCCTCCACTTT	CASSMGPGDSPLHF
TRBV5-1	.	TRBJ2-1	.	14	TGCGCCAGCAGCCCGGGATCTGGTGGCAATGAGCAGTTCTTC	CASSPGSGGNEQFF
TRBV11-2	TRBD2	TRBJ2-1	.	18	TGTGCCAGCAGTCTAAAGCGGGGTAGCGCAGATGGTTTCAATGAGCAGTTCTTC	CASSLKRGSADGFNEQFF
TRBV5-4	.	TRBJ1-5	.	13	TGTGCCAGCAGCGAGAGGGGGAATCAGCCCCAGCATTTT	CASSERGNQPQHF
TRBV28	.	TRBJ1-2	.	11	TGTGCCAGCCGAAAGGGGTATGGCTACACCTTC	CASRKGYGYTF
TRBV24-1	.	TRBJ2-2	.	16	TGTGCCACCAGTGACCCCGGGACGAGAGACACCGGGGAGCTGTTTTTT	CATSDPGTRDTGELFF
TRBV28	.	TRBJ1-2	.	14	TGTGCCAGCAGTTCCCCCTCCGACTGGTATGGCTACACCTTC	CASSSPSDWYGYTF
TRBV6-6	TRBD1	TRBJ1-6	.	15	TGTGCCAGCAGAACGACAGGGGGGGATAATTCACCCCTCCACTTT	CASRTTGGDNSPLHF
TRBV6-2/TRBV6-3	.	TRBJ2-7	.	12	TGTGCCAGCAGTTCCCAAGGCCTAGAGCAGTACTTC	CASSSQGLEQYF
TRBV11-2	.	TRBJ1-6	.	14	TGTGCCAGCAGCCCCCAGGGACTGAATTCACCCCTCCACTTT	CASSPQGLNSPLHF
TRBV28	.	TRBJ2-1	.	12	TGTGCCAGCTCCCCGGAACATAATGAGCAGTTCTTC	CASSPEHNEQFF
TRBV10-1	.	TRBJ2-7	.	15	TGCGCCAGCAGTGAGTCGATTGGACAGTCCTACGAGCAGTACTTC	CASSESIGQSYEQYF
TRBV7-9	TRBD2	TRBJ2-5	.	17	TGTGCCAGCAGCCCTGACGTAGCGGGGGGGCTTGGAGAGACCCAGTACTTC	CASSPDVAGGLGETQYF
TRBV10-3	TRBD2	TRBJ2-7	.	17	TGTGCCATCAGTGAGTCGAGCGGGCTAGGGGAGGGATACGAGCAGTACTTC	CAISESSGLGEGYEQYF
TRBV7-2	TRBD1	TRBJ1-1	.	12	TGTGCCAGCAGCTTAGCGACAGGGAAGGCTTTCTTT	CASSLATGKAFF
TRBV28	.	TRBJ2-7	few	16	TGTGCCAGCAGCACACCTAGCGTTGGGATAACCTACGAGCAGTACTTC	CASSTPSVGITYEQYF
TRBV7-9	TRBD2	TRBJ2-1	.	14	TGTGCCAGCAGCGGAAGGGAGGGTGACAATGAGCAGTTCTTC	CASSGREGDNEQFF
TRBV2	TRBD2	TRBJ2-4	.	14	TGTGCCAGCGGTCCCGGGGGGGGAGTCTCGGGTCAGTACTTC	CASGPGGGVSGQYF
TRBV29-1	.	TRBJ1-2	.	15	TGCAGCGGGACTCTACAGGGACCGGGGACTGGTGGCTACACCTTC	CSGTLQGPGTGGYTF
TRBV27	.	TRBJ2-5	few	14	TGTGCCAGCAGTGTAAACAGGGACCAAGAGACCCAGTACTTC	CASSVNRDQETQYF
TRBV2	.	TRBJ1-4	.	14	TGTGCCAGCAGCCCGACTTCAACTAATGAAAAACTGTTTTTT	CASSPTSTNEKLFF